This T cell receptor beta chain was observed in a study of T cell repertoires in cytomegalovirus infection. The overall study: It was recently identified HLA-C-restricted and well-studied HLA-B-restricted CMV epitopes that the study used. Overall study results and limits: Public TCR beta family frequency separated CMV-and-HLA carriers, including in an independent cohort. HLA-C-restricted CMV-specific TCR beta clonotypes prevailed in the ex vivo response.

This CDR3 region has 17 residues. CDR1 is SGHDT, CDR2 YYEEEE, per germline. Trimming took 1 base from V and 2 from J; bases not matched to a gene: 9. A single record per CDR3 protein comes from TCRdb applying MiXCR to the reads. The sample consists of approximately 770,000 distinct CDR3 sequences, almost 30% of them appearing once. On this clonotype: Its cognate antigen is unknown.

Sequencing used cultured CD8+ T cells from PBMCs, obtained from culture after CMV antigen stimulation. The V call is TRBV5-6, the J call TRBJ2-1, with 7 bases aligning to TRBD1. The TCR was taken from a human donor in good health (CMV status not recorded). Some clones in this sample may be carry-over from other donors' samples. The CDR3 sequence: CASSLRAGGSPYNEQFF. The CDR3 DNA sequence: TGTGCCAGCAGCTTGAGGGCAGGGGGAAGCCCCTACAATGAGCAGTTCTTC.